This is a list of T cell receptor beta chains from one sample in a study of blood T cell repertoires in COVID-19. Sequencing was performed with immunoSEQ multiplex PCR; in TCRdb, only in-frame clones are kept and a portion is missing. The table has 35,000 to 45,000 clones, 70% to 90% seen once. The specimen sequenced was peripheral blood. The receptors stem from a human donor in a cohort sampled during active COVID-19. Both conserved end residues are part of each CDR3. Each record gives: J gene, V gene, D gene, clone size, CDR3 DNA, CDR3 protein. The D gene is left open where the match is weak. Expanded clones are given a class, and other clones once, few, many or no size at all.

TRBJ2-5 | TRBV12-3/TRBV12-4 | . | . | TGTGCCAGCCGGGGGGCAGGAGAGACCCAGTACTTC | CASRGAGETQYF
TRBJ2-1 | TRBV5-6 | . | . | TGTGCCAGCAGCACCAGGGCCTACAATGAGCAGTTCTTC | CASSTRAYNEQFF
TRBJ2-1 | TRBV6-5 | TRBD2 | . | TGTGCCAGTGAACTAGCGGGGGCCAACAATGAGCAGTTCTTC | CASELAGANNEQFF
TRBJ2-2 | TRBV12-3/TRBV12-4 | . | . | TGTGCCAGCAGTTCGGGCCGTGGGGGCTGGCTGTTTTTT | CASSSGRGGWLFF
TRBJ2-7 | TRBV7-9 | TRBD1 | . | TGTGCCAGCCGGACAGGGGCAGCTTACGAGCAGTACTTC | CASRTGAAYEQYF
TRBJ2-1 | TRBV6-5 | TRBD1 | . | TGTGCCAGCAGGGCAGGGACAGGGGGTGACAATGAGCAGTTCTTC | CASRAGTGGDNEQFF
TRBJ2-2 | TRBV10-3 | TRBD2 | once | TGTGCCGCCGCTGGGACTAGCGGTGGCACCGGGGAGCTGTTTTTT | CAAAGTSGGTGELFF
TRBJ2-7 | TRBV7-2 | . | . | TGTGCCAGCAGCTCAAGTTACGCGGGTGGACCCTACGAGCAGTACTTC | CASSSSYAGGPYEQYF
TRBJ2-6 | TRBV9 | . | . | TGTGCCAGCCAGCGCTCTGGGGCCAACGTCCTGACTTTC | CASQRSGANVLTF
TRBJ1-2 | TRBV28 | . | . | TGTGCCAGCAGTTTGGAGCTCCGGATTGACTACACCTTC | CASSLELRIDYTF
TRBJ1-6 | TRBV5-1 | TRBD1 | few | TGCGCCAGCAGTTCCGGGACAGGGGTCCTATTCTATAATTCACCCCTCCACTTT | CASSSGTGVLFYNSPLHF
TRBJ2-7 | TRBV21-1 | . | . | TGTGCCAGCAGCAAAGCGCGACAATCCTACGAGCAGTACTTC | CASSKARQSYEQYF
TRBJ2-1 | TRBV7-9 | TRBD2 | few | TGTGCCAGCAGCCCACCGGGGTATGGTAGCGGGGGATACAATGAGCAGTTCTTC | CASSPPGYGSGGYNEQFF
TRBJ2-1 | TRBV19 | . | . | TGTGCCAGTAGCGGGGGTTTTTACAATGAGCAGTTCTTC | CASSGGFYNEQFF
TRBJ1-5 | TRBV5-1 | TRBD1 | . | TGCGCCAGCAAGTACCCACCGGGACAGAGGGGGAATCAGCCCCAGCATTTT | CASKYPPGQRGNQPQHF
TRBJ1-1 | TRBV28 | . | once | TGTGCCAGCAGCCTACAGGGTATGGAGCGGACTGAAGCTTTCTTT | CASSLQGMERTEAFF
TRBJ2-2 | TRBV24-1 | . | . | TGTGCCACCAGTGATAACAGGGTTGCAAATACCGGGGAGCTGTTTTTT | CATSDNRVANTGELFF
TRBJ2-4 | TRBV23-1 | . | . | TGCGCCAGCAGTCAATCGGAGGGAATCCAAAGCATTCAGTACTTC | CASSQSEGIQSIQYF
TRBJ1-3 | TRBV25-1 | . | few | TGTGCCAGCAGTATAAGCAGGGGAAACGGAAACACCATATATTTT | CASSISRGNGNTIYF
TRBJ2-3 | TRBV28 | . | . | TGTGCCAGCATCCGAACCGGGACAAAATCCGATACGCAGTATTTT | CASIRTGTKSDTQYF
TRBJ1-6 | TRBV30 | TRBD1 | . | TGTGCCTGGAACCTTTTCACAGGGGGTTCACCCCTCCACTTT | CAWNLFTGGSPLHF
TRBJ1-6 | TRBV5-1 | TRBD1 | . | TGCGCCAGCAGCACTAGGACAGGGGTTGGAAATTCACCCCTCCACTTT | CASSTRTGVGNSPLHF
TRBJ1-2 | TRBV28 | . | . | TGTGCCAGCAGGGACACAGGAGGGTGGAGGTATGGCTACACCTTC | CASRDTGGWRYGYTF
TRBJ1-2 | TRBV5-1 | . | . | TGCGCCAGCAGCTTTGGGGGGGCGAGCTATGGCTACACCTTC | CASSFGGASYGYTF
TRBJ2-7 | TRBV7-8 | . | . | TGTGCCAGCAGCTCCCGGGACGAGCAGTACTTC | CASSSRDEQYF